Sequencing of this T cell receptor (beta chain) was carried out in a study of blood T cell repertoires in COVID-19. Study summary: Whether acute or convalescent, the COVID-19 samples came from the United States, Italy and Spain.

Methods used by the authors: Reference gene primer amplification yielded estimated nucleated cell counts. The repertoire was sequenced with immunoSEQ multiplex PCR; TCRdb's copy has only in-frame clones and lacks some. V and J calls plus clone size are reproduced from that table; the DNA served to infer D and trimming. This sample has 150,000 to 200,000 clones, with roughly 80% found just once. V gave up 0 bases and J gave up 5 bases, with 10 bases separating them. This CDR3 region has 14 residues. The germline V gene has CDR1 LNHNV and CDR2 YYDKDF (reference sequence). This chain links TRBV15 with TRBJ1-1; D is undetermined. Sequencing was performed on peripheral blood. The sequence was collected from a man aged 50-59 years who had recovered from COVID-19. CDR3 sequence: CATSRDPRITEAFF. Written as DNA, the CDR3 is TGTGCCACCAGCAGAGATCCCAGGATAACTGAAGCTTTCTTT.